Below are 2 T cell receptor beta chains sequenced from a single sample in a study of cytomegalovirus exposure and HLA in healthy donors. The PCR had 60 Vbeta and 13 Jbeta primers. Produced via immunoSEQ multiplex PCR; TCRdb's table is partial and in-frame only. The sample shows fewer than 200,000 clones, 60% to 80% of them seen only once. Sequencing was done on a sample of PBMCs. Receptors were obtained from a middle-aged woman in good health and CMV-seropositive.

CDR3: CASSLGGPRNSPLHF. In DNA form, the CDR3 reads TGTGCCAGCAGCTTAGGGGGGCCCCGTAATTCACCCCTCCACTTT. The chain joins TRBV13 to TRBJ1-6, with D perhaps matching TRBD1 (5 bases). The CDR3 sequence is 15 residues long. Germline CDR1 is PRHDT and CDR2 is FYEKMQ (reference sequence). V shed 0 bases and J shed 6 bases, with 9 bases lying between them.

CDR3 protein: CAWRTSVTQYF. In DNA, the CDR3 is TGTGCCTGGAGGACATCAGTTACGCAGTATTTT. The V call is TRBV30, the J call TRBJ2-3; no reliable D call. The CDR3 is 11 amino acids. Trimming cost V 3 bases and J 8 bases, with 9 bases left between them. Per germline, CDR1 GTSNPN and CDR2 SVGIG (reference sequence).